The rows below give T cell receptor beta chains drawn from one sample of a study of T cells in Graves' hyperthyroidism and ophthalmopathy. TCRdb passed the multiplex PCR reads through MiXCR, listing each CDR3 protein once. Of a few hundred thousand distinct CDR3 sequences in the sample, under 60% were seen once. Sequencing used peripheral blood or thyroid tissue (not recorded which). The source is a woman between 18 and 29 years old with Graves' hyperthyroidism. CDR3s include the opening cysteine and the closing phenylalanine or tryptophan. The D gene is left open where the match is weak. For some rows the clone size is stated as once, few or many, or as a class when expanded; others skip it.

j_gene | len | abundance | v_gene | d_gene | CDR3aa | CDR3nt
TRBJ1-3 | 13 | many | TRBV7-2 | - | CATTKGFRNTIYF | TGTGCCACCACCAAAGGGTTTAGAAACACCATATATTTT
TRBJ2-5 | 14 | - | TRBV24-1 | TRBD1 | CATQTGGEMETQYF | TGTGCCACCCAGACAGGGGGCGAGATGGAGACCCAGTACTTC
TRBJ2-5 | 15 | many | TRBV7-2 | - | CASSLAGWFGETQYF | TGTGCCAGCAGCTTGGCAGGGTGGTTTGGGGAGACCCAGTACTTC
TRBJ2-2 | 15 | many | TRBV9 | - | CASSVESGNTGELFF | TGTGCCAGCAGCGTAGAATCAGGGAACACCGGGGAGCTGTTTTTT
TRBJ2-2 | 14 | many | TRBV12-3/TRBV12-4 | TRBD2 | CASMVGRETGELFF | TGTGCCAGCATGGTGGGGCGGGAGACCGGGGAGCTGTTTTTT
TRBJ1-5 | 14 | - | TRBV12-3/TRBV12-4 | - | CASSTRQVGQPQHF | TGTGCCAGCAGCACAAGACAGGTCGGACAGCCCCAGCATTTT
TRBJ2-7 | 12 | - | TRBV7-2 | - | CASSASYYEQYF | TGTGCCAGCAGCGCCAGCTACTACGAGCAGTACTTC
TRBJ1-4 | 15 | - | TRBV29-1 | TRBD1 | CSVERWDRGRGKLSF | TGCAGCGTCGAAAGATGGGACAGGGGGCGTGGAAAACTGTCTTTT
TRBJ1-6 | 15 | many | TRBV9 | TRBD1 | CASSVEQDRGIPLHF | TGTGCCAGCAGCGTAGAACAGGACAGGGGCATCCCCCTCCACTTT
TRBJ1-2 | 15 | once | TRBV7-9 | TRBD1 | CASSWTGLSRYGYTF | TGTGCCAGCAGCTGGACAGGGTTATCGCGCTATGGCTACACCTTC
TRBJ1-3 | 13 | - | TRBV20-1 | - | CSARRTAANTIYF | TGCAGTGCTAGACGTACAGCAGCGAACACCATATATTTT
TRBJ1-3 | 16 | - | TRBV9 | TRBD1 | CASSVDRRPTGNTIYF | TGTGCCAGCAGCGTGGACAGGAGACCTACTGGAAACACCATATATTTT
TRBJ1-4 | 17 | - | TRBV9 | TRBD1 | CASSLQGQPKDREKLFF | TGTGCCAGCAGTCTCCAGGGACAGCCAAAGGATCGGGAAAAACTGTTTTTT
TRBJ2-7 | 14 | - | TRBV20-1 | TRBD2 | CSAAPGTGGYEQYF | TGCAGTGCGGCCCCAGGGACCGGGGGGTACGAGCAGTACTTC
TRBJ1-5 | 15 | - | TRBV13 | - | CASSLGVGLNQPQHF | TGTGCCAGCAGCTTAGGGGTGGGACTCAATCAGCCCCAGCATTTT
TRBJ2-5 | 13 | many | TRBV29-1 | - | CSVAGPHMETQYF | TGCAGCGTGGCTGGACCTCACATGGAGACCCAGTACTTC
TRBJ2-7 | 14 | - | TRBV20-1 | - | CSAGGGSLFYEQYF | TGCAGTGCTGGGGGCGGGAGTTTATTCTACGAGCAGTACTTC
TRBJ2-3 | 15 | few | TRBV2 | - | CASSFGRGGTDTQYF | TGTGCCAGCAGCTTCGGCAGGGGGGGCACAGATACGCAGTATTTT
TRBJ1-1 | 16 | many | TRBV29-1 | - | CSANPGHQILNTEAFF | TGCAGCGCGAATCCGGGACATCAAATTCTGAACACTGAAGCTTTCTTT
TRBJ1-5 | 15 | many | TRBV20-1 | - | CSASGGRPRGQPQHF | TGCAGTGCTAGTGGCGGACGACCGAGGGGTCAGCCCCAGCATTTT
TRBJ2-1 | 16 | - | TRBV7-9 | TRBD2 | CASSQDAGEGTHEQFF | TGTGCCAGCAGCCAAGATGCGGGAGAGGGGACGCATGAGCAGTTCTTC
TRBJ2-7 | 15 | many | TRBV20-1 | TRBD2 | CSARDWAGTSGEQYF | TGCAGTGCTAGAGATTGGGCAGGGACTAGCGGGGAGCAGTACTTC
TRBJ2-5 | 13 | - | TRBV9 | - | CASSVEDVETRHF | TGTGCCAGCAGCGTAGAGGACGTAGAGACCCGGCACTTC
TRBJ1-2 | 13 | - | TRBV29-1 | - | CSVGAGVDYGYTF | TGCAGCGTTGGGGCAGGGGTTGACTATGGCTACACCTTC
TRBJ1-6 | 10 | - | TRBV7-9 | - | CASSVGPLHF | TGTGCCAGCAGCGTCGGACCCCTCCACTTT
TRBJ1-2 | 15 | - | TRBV12-3/TRBV12-4 | - | CASAGVGGINYGYTF | TGTGCCAGCGCGGGAGTTGGGGGGATTAACTATGGCTACACCTTC
TRBJ2-7 | 15 | - | TRBV12-3/TRBV12-4 | TRBD2 | CASEGLAGANNEQYF | TGTGCTAGTGAGGGGCTAGCGGGGGCGAACAATGAGCAGTACTTC
TRBJ1-1 | 14 | - | TRBV19 | TRBD1 | CASSITGAATEAFF | TGTGCCAGTAGTATAACAGGGGCGGCCACTGAAGCTTTCTTT
TRBJ2-2 | 12 | few | TRBV29-1 | - | CSVGGDSGELFF | TGCAGCGTTGGGGGGGATAGCGGGGAGCTGTTTTTT
TRBJ2-2 | 17 | many | TRBV12-3/TRBV12-4 | TRBD1 | CASSSKPGTVNTGELFF | TGTGCCAGCAGTTCCAAACCCGGGACAGTAAACACCGGGGAGCTGTTTTTT
TRBJ1-1 | 12 | many | TRBV29-1 | TRBD1 | CSVESGQGEAFF | TGCAGCGTAGAATCGGGACAGGGGGAAGCTTTCTTT
TRBJ1-4 | 14 | - | TRBV12-3/TRBV12-4 | - | CASSDYREGEKLFF | TGTGCCAGCAGTGACTACAGGGAAGGGGAAAAACTGTTTTTT
TRBJ2-2 | 15 | - | TRBV7-3 | - | CASSGPGVSTGELFF | TGTGCCAGCAGCGGACCGGGAGTATCAACCGGGGAGCTGTTTTTT
TRBJ1-5 | 15 | few | TRBV28 | TRBD1 | CATSGRDSSNQPQHF | TGTGCCACCAGCGGCCGGGACAGTAGCAATCAGCCCCAGCATTTT
TRBJ1-1 | 14 | many | TRBV2 | - | CASKTGARNTEAFF | TGTGCCAGCAAAACGGGGGCGCGGAACACTGAAGCTTTCTTT
TRBJ2-4 | 13 | few | TRBV7-9 | - | CASGLDTKNIQYF | TGTGCCAGCGGTCTCGACACGAAAAACATTCAGTACTTC
TRBJ1-3 | 13 | many | TRBV19 | - | CASSTRRGNTIYF | TGTGCCAGTAGTACTCGAAGAGGAAACACCATATATTTT
TRBJ2-7 | 13 | - | TRBV18 | - | CASSPLGDGEQYF | TGTGCCAGCTCACCCTTGGGGGATGGGGAGCAGTACTTC
TRBJ1-1 | 14 | - | TRBV18 | - | CASSPAPKNAEAFF | TGTGCCAGCTCACCCGCACCCAAGAACGCTGAAGCTTTCTTT
TRBJ1-6 | 15 | many | TRBV25-1 | - | CASSSRQGGRSPLHF | TGTGCCAGCAGTTCTCGACAAGGAGGTCGTTCACCCCTCCACTTT
TRBJ1-1 | 14 | - | TRBV12-3/TRBV12-4 | TRBD1 | CASSEDRGYTEAFF | TGTGCCAGCAGCGAGGACAGGGGATACACTGAAGCTTTCTTT
TRBJ1-1 | 13 | - | TRBV29-1 | - | CSVGEGLGTEAFF | TGCAGCGTTGGCGAAGGCCTTGGGACTGAAGCTTTCTTT
TRBJ1-5 | 15 | - | TRBV9 | - | CASSVADGGNQPQHF | TGTGCCAGCAGCGTAGCTGACGGAGGCAATCAGCCCCAGCATTTT
TRBJ2-7 | 17 | many | TRBV7-3 | - | CASSPSKTGQSFYEQYF | TGTGCCAGCAGCCCCTCAAAAACGGGACAAAGCTTCTACGAGCAGTACTTC
TRBJ2-4 | 12 | - | TRBV7-4 | - | CASSLLRNIQYF | TGTGCCAGCAGTTTACTCCGCAACATTCAGTACTTC
TRBJ2-5 | 15 | - | TRBV10-3 | - | CAISEGSAGQETQYF | TGTGCCATCAGTGAGGGATCGGCCGGGCAAGAGACCCAGTACTTC
TRBJ1-2 | 15 | many | TRBV11-2 | TRBD1 | CASSRSQGASSGYTF | TGTGCCAGCAGCCGATCACAGGGGGCGTCAAGTGGCTACACCTTC
TRBJ1-1 | 15 | - | TRBV6-5 | - | CASSLRQILNTEAFF | TGTGCCAGCAGTTTACGACAGATTCTCAACACTGAAGCTTTCTTT
TRBJ1-1 | 13 | many | TRBV16 | - | CASSQFQNTEAFF | TGTGCCAGCAGCCAATTTCAGAACACTGAAGCTTTCTTT
TRBJ1-1 | 12 | - | TRBV29-1 | - | CSGRTANTEAFF | TGCAGCGGCAGGACAGCGAACACTGAAGCTTTCTTT
TRBJ1-4 | 15 | many | TRBV9 | - | CASSVAPGEGEKLFF | TGTGCCAGCAGCGTAGCCCCAGGGGAGGGTGAAAAACTGTTTTTT
TRBJ2-2 | 14 | - | TRBV2 | - | CASMRDPDTGELFF | TGTGCCAGCATGAGAGACCCTGACACCGGGGAGCTGTTTTTT
TRBJ2-7 | 16 | - | TRBV29-1 | TRBD1 | CSVLAGQGDGSYEQYF | TGCAGCGTCCTAGCGGGACAGGGGGACGGCTCCTACGAGCAGTACTTC
TRBJ1-5 | 14 | - | TRBV6-1 | TRBD1 | CASRTGNCNQPQLF | TGTGCCAGCAGGACAGGGAATTGCAATCAGCCCCAGCTTTTT
TRBJ2-7 | 13 | many | TRBV24-1 | TRBD1 | CATSADRGSEQYF | TGTGCCACCAGTGCCGACAGGGGAAGCGAGCAGTACTTC
TRBJ2-7 | 14 | - | TRBV7-8 | - | CASSIAGQIYEQYF | TGTGCCAGCAGCATTGCGGGACAGATCTACGAGCAGTACTTC